This is a list of T cell receptor beta chains from one sample in a study of cytomegalovirus exposure and HLA in healthy donors. Only in-frame clones appear in the TCRdb table, and some are missing; sequencing was by immunoSEQ multiplex PCR. Found here are some 95,000 clones, roughly 74% of them singletons; the top ten hold around 15%. The sequenced material came from PBMCs. These receptors originate from a woman younger than 30 in good health and CMV-seropositive. Each CDR3 is given with its conserved first and last residue. A D gene is named only where the DNA matches it firmly. Expanded clones are given a class, and other clones once, few, many or no size at all.

abundance	d_gene	j_gene	v_gene	CDR3aa	CDR3nt
-	-	TRBJ1-1	TRBV5-3	CARSFTGGAFF	TGTGCCAGAAGCTTTACAGGAGGGGCTTTCTTT
-	TRBD2	TRBJ2-5	TRBV19	CASSLGGGPQETQYF	TGTGCCAGTAGTCTAGGCGGGGGACCCCAAGAGACCCAGTACTTC
-	-	TRBJ1-5	TRBV2	CASRGTPEGPQHF	TGTGCCAGCAGAGGGACACCCGAAGGGCCCCAGCATTTT
-	TRBD2	TRBJ2-7	TRBV28	CASSFLAGYQEQYF	TGTGCCAGCAGTTTTTTAGCGGGATATCAGGAGCAGTACTTC
few	-	TRBJ2-5	TRBV29-1	CSVEGAAGTQYF	TGCAGCGTTGAAGGTGCGGCCGGGACCCAGTACTTC
-	-	TRBJ2-1	TRBV6-4	CASSDSSGSYNEQFF	TGTGCCAGCAGTGACTCTAGCGGCTCCTACAATGAGCAGTTCTTC
-	TRBD2	TRBJ2-5	TRBV5-4	CASSPGLAGEETQYF	TGTGCCAGCAGTCCCGGACTAGCGGGAGAAGAGACCCAGTACTTC
once	TRBD1	TRBJ1-2	TRBV4-3	CASSHPPGDRGPYGYTF	TGCGCCAGCAGCCACCCTCCCGGGGACAGGGGGCCATATGGCTACACCTTC
-	-	TRBJ1-2	TRBV30	CAWSTRARSGYGYTF	TGTGCCTGGAGTACACGGGCCCGGAGCGGGTATGGCTACACCTTC
-	TRBD1	TRBJ2-2	TRBV27	CASSFEAGGAGTGELFF	TGTGCCAGCAGTTTTGAAGCAGGGGGCGCGGGCACCGGGGAGCTGTTTTTT
-	-	TRBJ1-2	TRBV4-3	CASSQDTRPLGYTF	TGCGCCAGCAGCCAAGACACGCGGCCCCTTGGCTACACCTTC
-	-	TRBJ2-7	TRBV9	CASSVDGDRYEQYF	TGTGCCAGCAGCGTAGACGGGGATCGCTACGAGCAGTACTTC
-	-	TRBJ2-7	TRBV7-2	CASSLDPIPSPYEQYF	TGTGCCAGCAGCTTAGACCCAATCCCTAGCCCCTACGAGCAGTACTTC
-	-	TRBJ2-7	TRBV28	CASSFDAGIGYEQYF	TGTGCCAGCAGTTTCGACGCGGGAATTGGCTACGAGCAGTACTTC
-	TRBD1	TRBJ2-2	TRBV23-1	CASSQSTQGSRLTGELFF	TGCGCCAGCAGTCAATCAACACAGGGGTCGAGGTTAACCGGGGAGCTGTTTTTT
once	-	TRBJ1-6	TRBV11-2	CASGTGDGRTDSYNSPLHF	TGTGCCAGCGGCACGGGGGACGGCCGAACCGACTCCTATAATTCACCCCTCCACTTT
-	TRBD2	TRBJ2-1	TRBV6-5	CASGLSTAGSNEQFF	TGTGCCAGCGGCCTTTCGACAGCGGGGAGCAATGAGCAGTTCTTC
few	TRBD2	TRBJ2-1	TRBV15	CATRDGLAGGNEQFF	TGTGCCACCAGGGACGGACTAGCGGGGGGGAATGAGCAGTTCTTC
once	-	TRBJ2-2	TRBV27	CASTAELRTGELFF	TGTGCCAGCACCGCGGAACTACGCACCGGGGAGCTGTTTTTT
-	TRBD2	TRBJ2-7	TRBV6-6	CASSLAGGQVAYEQYF	TGTGCCAGCAGTTTAGCGGGGGGGCAAGTAGCCTACGAGCAGTACTTC
-	TRBD1	TRBJ1-2	TRBV9	CASSVATGGTGEHAYGYTF	TGTGCCAGCAGCGTAGCTACAGGAGGGACAGGGGAGCATGCCTATGGCTACACCTTC
-	TRBD1	TRBJ2-7	TRBV10-3	CAINDRVSSYEQYF	TGTGCCATCAACGACAGGGTAAGCTCCTACGAGCAGTACTTC
few	-	TRBJ2-2	TRBV11-3	CASSYRVGNTGELFF	TGTGCCAGCAGCTACAGGGTTGGGAACACCGGGGAGCTGTTTTTT
-	-	TRBJ1-4	TRBV9	CASSPRGLGKLFF	TGTGCCAGCAGCCCCAGGGGTTTGGGAAAACTGTTTTTT
-	TRBD1	TRBJ1-1	TRBV5-1	CASSGGQGTEAFF	TGCGCCAGCAGCGGCGGACAGGGGACTGAAGCTTTCTTT
-	TRBD2	TRBJ2-7	TRBV18	CASSATSGSDYEQYF	TGTGCCAGCTCAGCTACTAGCGGGAGTGATTACGAGCAGTACTTC
few	-	TRBJ1-1	TRBV14	CASSQVRGAEAFF	TGTGCCAGCAGCCAAGTCAGGGGCGCTGAAGCTTTCTTT
-	TRBD1	TRBJ1-1	TRBV9	CASSGTGANTEAFF	TGTGCCAGCAGCGGGACAGGCGCCAACACTGAAGCTTTCTTT
-	TRBD1	TRBJ1-6	TRBV5-6	CASSIPGQGNSPLHF	TGTGCCAGCAGCATCCCGGGACAGGGCAATTCACCCCTCCACTTT
-	-	TRBJ2-1	TRBV5-4	CASSLVQGYNEQFF	TGTGCCAGCAGCTTGGTCCAGGGTTACAATGAGCAGTTCTTC
-	TRBD2	TRBJ2-3	TRBV6-4	CASSDSSGGADTQYF	TGTGCCAGCAGTGACTCTAGCGGGGGGGCAGATACGCAGTATTTT
-	-	TRBJ2-3	TRBV19	CASSIDPRGTDTQYF	TGTGCCAGTAGTATAGACCCCAGGGGTACAGATACGCAGTATTTT
-	-	TRBJ2-2	TRBV2	CASSEAQAKGELFF	TGTGCCAGCAGTGAAGCGCAGGCTAAGGGGGAGCTGTTTTTT
-	TRBD1	TRBJ2-7	TRBV4-2	CASSQDPDRGIYEQYF	TGTGCCAGCAGCCAAGACCCCGACAGGGGCATCTACGAGCAGTACTTC
-	-	TRBJ2-7	TRBV5-3	CARSLSGVTYEQYF	TGTGCCAGAAGCTTGTCAGGGGTCACCTACGAGCAGTACTTC
-	-	TRBJ1-2	TRBV9	CASSVRGGNYGYTF	TGTGCCAGCAGCGTAAGGGGGGGTAACTATGGCTACACCTTC
-	-	TRBJ1-1	TRBV21-1	CASSKGGQGAFF	TGTGCCAGCAGCAAGGGGGGGCAGGGAGCTTTCTTT
-	TRBD1	TRBJ1-2	TRBV4-2	CASSPPQGQGGGGYTF	TGTGCCAGCAGCCCGCCTCAGGGGCAGGGGGGAGGTGGCTACACCTTC
-	-	TRBJ1-2	TRBV7-9	CASTSGALNYGYTF	TGTGCCAGCACCTCAGGGGCCCTTAACTATGGCTACACCTTC
few	TRBD2	TRBJ2-1	TRBV2	CASSERLLADILYNEQFF	TGTGCCAGCAGTGAGCGATTACTAGCGGACATTCTTTACAATGAGCAGTTCTTC
-	TRBD1	TRBJ2-2	TRBV27	CASSPRTGNTGELFF	TGTGCCAGCAGTCCGAGGACAGGTAACACCGGGGAGCTGTTTTTT
-	TRBD1	TRBJ2-7	TRBV9	CASSLAGTGGLVTTEQYF	TGTGCCAGCAGCCTCGCCGGGACAGGGGGTTTAGTGACTACCGAGCAGTACTTC
-	TRBD2	TRBJ2-3	TRBV7-3	CASSSPSGNTQYF	TGTGCCAGCAGCTCCCCTAGCGGTAATACGCAGTATTTT
-	TRBD2	TRBJ2-7	TRBV9	CASSTSGSSYEQYF	TGTGCCAGCAGCACTAGCGGGAGCTCCTACGAGCAGTACTTC
-	-	TRBJ2-7	TRBV9	CASSVGIAVSYEQYF	TGTGCCAGCAGCGTAGGGATAGCGGTCTCCTACGAGCAGTACTTC
few	-	TRBJ1-3	TRBV27	CARVDEKRGNTIYF	TGTGCCAGGGTTGACGAGAAGCGTGGAAACACCATATATTTT
-	-	TRBJ1-5	TRBV7-6	CASSPGQFNQPQHF	TGTGCCAGCAGCCCTGGACAGTTCAATCAGCCCCAGCATTTT
-	TRBD2	TRBJ2-3	TRBV19	CASPPAGLAVPTQYF	TGTGCCAGTCCCCCGGCGGGACTAGCCGTACCTACGCAGTATTTT
-	TRBD2	TRBJ2-7	TRBV5-6	CASSLLAGTSGRARYEQYF	TGTGCCAGCAGCTTGTTAGCCGGGACTAGCGGGAGGGCCCGCTACGAGCAGTACTTC
once	-	TRBJ2-5	TRBV6-1	CASSEGPTQETQYF	TGTGCCAGCAGTGAAGGGCCGACTCAAGAGACCCAGTACTTC
few	-	TRBJ2-5	TRBV4-1	CASSQDPDSETQYF	TGCGCCAGCAGCCAAGATCCGGACAGCGAGACCCAGTACTTC
-	-	TRBJ2-7	TRBV30	CAWSGAHEQYF	TGTGCCTGGTCAGGGGCCCACGAGCAGTACTTC
-	-	TRBJ2-7	TRBV4-2	CASSQGGTTYYEQYF	TGTGCCAGCAGCCAAGGCGGGACCACCTACTACGAGCAGTACTTC
-	-	TRBJ1-5	TRBV6-1	CASSDAAGFSNQPQHF	TGTGCCAGCAGTGACGCGGCGGGGTTTAGTAATCAGCCCCAGCATTTT
-	TRBD2	TRBJ2-2	TRBV5-1	CASSLALAGGPSGELFF	TGCGCCAGCAGCTTGGCCCTAGCGGGAGGGCCCTCCGGGGAGCTGTTTTTT
-	TRBD1	TRBJ1-4	TRBV9	CASSGGTAPIEKLFF	TGTGCCAGCAGCGGGGGGACAGCGCCCATTGAAAAACTGTTTTTT
-	TRBD1	TRBJ1-5	TRBV25-1	CASREQGGNQPQHF	TGTGCCAGCAGAGAACAGGGGGGCAATCAGCCCCAGCATTTT
-	-	TRBJ2-5	TRBV28	CASSQTGGRQETQYF	TGTGCCAGCAGTCAGACCGGGGGGCGGCAAGAGACCCAGTACTTC
once	-	TRBJ1-1	TRBV6-5	CASSRGGRGLSEAFF	TGTGCCAGCAGTAGGGGGGGCAGGGGCTTAAGTGAAGCTTTCTTT